This record looks at one TCR beta chain sequence and its context. The repertoire was sequenced with immunoSEQ multiplex PCR; TCRdb's copy has only in-frame clones and lacks some. Among around 130,000 clones listed, 75% to 90% were seen once. These data are taken from a study of blood T cell repertoires in COVID-19. Across the whole study: Material from acute and convalescent COVID-19 was sourced from the United States, Italy and Spain. PBMCs, B-cell-depleted T cells, or T cells provided the cDNA or gDNA that made up the material.

Everyone who took part was roughly 18 to 95 years old, and they came from 24 US areas. Categorization into cohorts depended on clinical history that participants reported. Between the trimmed V and J ends, which lost 3 bases and 0 bases, there was a span of 16 bases. This CDR3 is 17 amino acids long. In germline, CDR1 is ENHRY, CDR2 SYGVKD. The receptor comes from a woman in her fifties or sixties who had recovered from COVID-19. Sequencing input: PBMCs or T cells enriched from blood (not recorded which). V usage is TRBV10-3 and J usage is TRBJ2-3, with no clear D. The CDR3 DNA reads as TGTGCCATCAGTGATTTCTTGACGGAGAATAGCACAGATACGCAGTATTTT. The encoded protein is CAISDFLTENSTDTQYF.